The 27 T cell receptor beta chains given below trace back to one sample, sequenced in a study of blood T cell repertoires in COVID-19. The protocol was immunoSEQ multiplex PCR, while the TCRdb copy is restricted to in-frame clones and leaves out a portion. The sample shows about 120,000 clones, 90% of them seen only once. Specimen: peripheral blood. These receptors were collected from a man in his 60s with COVID-19, enrolled during active disease.

V and J are TRBV27 and TRBJ1-2; 7 bases align to TRBD1. The V gene's germline CDR1 is MNHEY and CDR2 SMNVEV (reference sequence). J was trimmed by 13 bases and V by 4 bases; bases with no gene match: 12. CDR3 length: 13 residues. The CDR3 DNA reads as TGTGCCAGCAGTTCCCGTTCTTCGGAGGGGGCCACCTTC. Translation gives CASSSRSSEGATF.

This clone was seen a single time. The chain links TRBV27 to TRBJ1-1; D might be TRBD1 (5 bases). Per germline, CDR1 MNHEY and CDR2 SMNVEV (reference sequence). With 1 base removed from V and 3 bases from J, the gap between germline ends came to 9 bases. The CDR3 runs to 14 residues. The CDR3, as DNA: TGTGCCAGCAGTTTATTGGGGCCATACACTGAAGCTTTCTTT. Translation: CASSLLGPYTEAFF.

The gene calls are TRBV11-2 and TRBJ1-2, with a tentative D call TRBD1 (6 bases). V gave up 2 bases and J gave up 7 bases, with 14 bases separating them. The V gene's germline CDR1 is SGHAT and CDR2 FQNNGV. This CDR3 has 14 residues. The CDR3 here is CASSLSKRGGGYTF. The CDR3 DNA reads as TGTGCCAGCAGCTTATCAAAAAGGGGGGGTGGCTACACCTTC.

The DNA of the CDR3 is TGTGCCAGCAACCCAGGGGGCAGCCTCTACGAGCAGTACTTC. This encodes CASNPGGSLYEQYF. This chain joins TRBV6-5 and TRBJ2-7, with 8 bases fitting TRBD1. This CDR3 is built from 14 residues. The V and J ends lost 7 bases and 3 bases, in that order; junction bases with no gene match: 8. The germline V gene encodes CDR1 MNHEY and CDR2 SVGAGI.

The chain employs TRBV6-5 and TRBJ2-1; D remains ambiguous. The V gene's germline CDR1 is MNHEY and CDR2 SVGAGI. This CDR3 spans 10 amino acids. V was shortened by 7 bases and J by 5 bases, with 3 bases between the two germline ends. The CDR3 loop is CASTNNEQFF. CDR3 sequence (DNA): TGTGCCAGCACTAACAATGAGCAGTTCTTC.

The chain carries TRBV28 and TRBJ1-1; D gene uncertain. This CDR3 comprises 15 residues. CDR1 MDHEN and CDR2 SYDVKM come from the germline V gene. Deletions cut 5 bases from V and 0 bases from J, with 13 bases between. CDR3 sequence (DNA): TGTGCCAGCAGTCCTATAACCGATTTGAACACTGAAGCTTTCTTT. As protein: CASSPITDLNTEAFF.

This clone came up once. J is TRBJ1-6 and V is TRBV30; 7 bases line up with TRBD1. After removal of 3 bases from V and 7 bases from J, the junction contained 9 bases not matched to a gene. The CDR3 is 15 residues long. CDR1 is GTSNPN and CDR2 is SVGIG in the germline V gene (reference sequence). In DNA form, the CDR3 reads TGTGCCTGGAGCCCGCTACAGGGGAGGAATTCACCCCTCCACTTT. Translation: CAWSPLQGRNSPLHF.

The chain has TRBV7-2 and TRBJ2-7, with no clear D. Between the trimmed V and J ends, which lost 5 bases and 2 bases, there was a span of 13 bases. Looked up from germline, CDR1 is SGHTA and CDR2 is FQGNSA. The CDR3 sequence is 14 residues long. The CDR3 loop is CASSPTYIPYEQYF. Written as DNA, the CDR3 is TGTGCCAGCAGCCCTACTTATATCCCCTACGAGCAGTACTTC.

The J gene is TRBJ2-3, the V gene TRBV28; TRBD2 agrees at 7 bases. The CDR3 runs 15 residues. The V and J ends lost 4 bases and 2 bases, in that order; junction bases with no gene match: 6. The V gene's germline CDR1 is MDHEN and CDR2 SYDVKM. The CDR3 bases are TGTGCCAGCAGTTCGCCAGCGGGACCCACAGATACGCAGTATTTT. The encoded protein is CASSSPAGPTDTQYF.

This chain links TRBV19 with TRBJ2-2; 9 bases fit TRBD2. Trimming cost V 8 bases and J 5 bases; bases outside gene matches: 9. The CDR3 has 15 amino acids. Germline-derived CDR1 and CDR2 are LNHDA and SQIVND (reference sequence). CDR3 sequence reads: CASESSGSPTGELFF. DNA for the CDR3: TGTGCCAGTGAAAGTAGCGGGAGTCCGACCGGGGAGCTGTTTTTT.

J is TRBJ1-5 and V is TRBV30, with D maybe TRBD1 (5 bases). Per the germline V gene, CDR1 is GTSNPN and CDR2 is SVGIG (reference sequence). This CDR3 region has 16 residues. Trimming stripped 2 bases from V and 4 bases from J, with 18 bases between. CDR3 amino acids: CAWSPPPGLFNQPQHF. For the CDR3, the DNA is TGTGCCTGGAGTCCTCCCCCGGGACTCTTTAATCAGCCCCAGCATTTT.

The J gene is TRBJ2-7, the V gene TRBV7-6; TRBD1 matches 7 bases. The V gene's germline CDR1 is SGHVS and CDR2 FNYEAQ. The CDR3 is 14 residues long. V shed 5 bases, J shed 2 bases, and the junction held 6 bases outside the gene matches. The CDR3 spells CASSPGQLAYEQYF. The CDR3 DNA follows: TGTGCCAGCAGCCCGGGACAGTTGGCCTACGAGCAGTACTTC.

The rearrangement joins TRBV30 to TRBJ2-1; 11 nucleotides match TRBD2. The CDR3 is 15 amino acids. V was pared by 4 bases and J by 3 bases, with 5 bases of the junction left unmatched. Germline V lookup: CDR1 GTSNPN, CDR2 SVGIG (reference sequence). The CDR3 region has the DNA TGTGCCTGGAAACCACTAGCGGGAGACTACAATGAGCAGTTCTTC. Residues: CAWKPLAGDYNEQFF.

This clone has a single count. This chain uses TRBV7-9 with TRBJ2-2, with 7 bases that match TRBD2. V was clipped by 8 bases and J by 4 bases; unmatched bases: 4. CDR1 is SEHNR, CDR2 FQNEAQ, per germline (reference sequence). This CDR3 contains 13 residues. CDR3 amino acids: CASGRGSTGELFF. The DNA for the CDR3 is TGTGCCAGCGGGAGGGGAAGCACCGGGGAGCTGTTTTTT.

The chain uses TRBV9 and TRBJ1-4, with D uncertain. From germline, CDR1 is SGDLS and CDR2 YYNGEE. V lost 4 bases and J 8 bases, leaving 9 bases between the germline ends. The CDR3 runs to 12 residues. The CDR3 sequence: CASSLGEEKLFF. In DNA form, the CDR3 reads TGTGCCAGCAGCCTTGGAGAGGAAAAACTGTTTTTT.

This chain uses TRBV2 with TRBJ2-7; no firm D call. The germline gives CDR1 SNHLY, CDR2 FYNNEI. The CDR3 extends over 13 amino acids. Trimming cost V 3 bases and J 7 bases, with 13 bases left between them. In DNA form, the CDR3 reads TGTGCCAGCAGTGAGGTACCGGGTGGTGAGCAGTACTTC. Amino acid sequence: CASSEVPGGEQYF.

The J gene is TRBJ1-1, the V gene TRBV12-3 or TRBV12-4, with no clear D. Trimming removed 4 bases at V and 5 bases at J, with 8 bases between. This CDR3 region has 12 residues. DNA of the CDR3: TGTGCCAGCAGTTGGAAGGAGACTGAAGCTTTCTTT. Protein product: CASSWKETEAFF.

The V gene is TRBV12-5, the J gene TRBJ2-3; D uncertain. V dropped 1 base and J dropped 3 bases, with 8 bases sitting between them. From germline, CDR1 is LGHNT and CDR2 FRNRAP. This CDR3 is 14 amino acids long. The CDR3, as DNA: TGTGCTAGTGGTTTGGAGAGTCTGACAGATACGCAGTATTTT. The encoded protein is CASGLESLTDTQYF.

The CDR3 nucleotides are TGTGCCAGCAGCGGCGACGGAAGGGGTAATTCACCCCTCCACTTT. This gives the protein CASSGDGRGNSPLHF. The V and J genes are TRBV7-8 and TRBJ1-6, with D perhaps matching TRBD1 (5 bases). The CDR3 runs 15 residues. Trimming took 5 bases from V and 6 from J, leaving 14 bases between them. Germline values: CDR1 SGHVS, CDR2 FQNEAQ.

CDR3: CASSRDPGQNSPLHF. The CDR3 bases are TGTGCCAGCAGTAGAGATCCGGGACAGAATTCACCCCTCCACTTT. The chain is built from TRBV6-4 and TRBJ1-6; 7 bases line up with TRBD1. CDR3 size: 15 residues. CDR1 is MRHNA and CDR2 is SNTAGT in the germline V gene. The V gene end was trimmed by 5 bases and the J gene end by 7 bases; junction bases not matched to a gene: 8.

The V and J genes are TRBV28 and TRBJ1-2; D is unclear. Germline V gene lookup returns CDR1 MDHEN and CDR2 SYDVKM. CDR3 length equals 16 residues. V was cut by 3 bases and J by 4 bases, with 18 bases left in between. In nucleotides, the CDR3 is TGTGCCAGCAGTTTCCGATCGAGGATCCTTCGCTATGGCTACACCTTC. Residues: CASSFRSRILRYGYTF.

The chain is built from TRBV6-6 and TRBJ1-2, with a weak D call TRBD1 (5 bases). V lost 5 bases to trimming and J lost 3 bases, with 13 bases between them. The CDR3 covers 14 residues. CDR1 and CDR2 from the germline V gene are MNHNY and SVGAGI (reference sequence). CDR3 region: CASSSSGLDYGYTF. DNA of the CDR3: TGTGCCAGCAGTAGCTCAGGGTTAGACTATGGCTACACCTTC.

V is TRBV5-1 and J is TRBJ2-7; 10 bases are a match to TRBD1. The CDR3 loop spans 14 amino acids. CDR1 is SGHRS and CDR2 is YFSETQ in the germline V gene. The V gene end was trimmed by 5 bases and the J gene end by 5 bases; junction bases not matched to a gene: 7. In DNA, the CDR3 is TGCGCCAGCAGTTTGAGACAGGGGGCTGACGAGCAGTACTTC. It is translated as CASSLRQGADEQYF.

Points on this clone: The same CDR3 can be traced to other DNA sequences in this sample. The chain combines TRBV7-3 with TRBJ2-1; TRBD2 is a possible D gene (6 bases). The V end was cut by 0 bases, the J end by 7 bases, with 10 bases between. Germline lookup yields CDR1 SGHTA and CDR2 FQGTGA. The CDR3 spans 14 residues. CDR3 nucleotide sequence: TGTGCCAGCAGCTTAACGGCGGGGCGGAATGAGCAGTTCTTC. Its translation: CASSLTAGRNEQFF.

The chain joins TRBV2 to TRBJ2-7; 7 bases are a match to TRBD1. The germline CDR1 and CDR2 sequences are SNHLY and FYNNEI. The trim removed 7 bases at V and 6 bases at J, leaving 12 bases unmatched. The CDR3 length is 14 residues. CDR3 region: CASKRQGVVVEQYF. As DNA, the CDR3 is TGTGCCAGCAAGCGACAGGGTGTTGTTGTCGAGCAGTACTTC.

This clone occurred a few times. The gene calls are TRBV21-1 and TRBJ1-5. TRBV21-1 has pseudogene status. The CDR3 has 11 amino acids. For the CDR3, the DNA is TGTGCCAGCAGCTCCCCTATTCCCCAGCATTTT. It codes for CASSSPIPQHF.

The rearrangement joins TRBV28 to TRBJ1-1; 10 bases line up with TRBD1. J was trimmed by 4 bases and V by 4 bases; bases with no gene match: 9. Germline loops: CDR1 MDHEN, CDR2 SYDVKM. This CDR3 is built from 16 residues. The DNA for the CDR3 is TGTGCCAGCAGTTCAGGGGGACAGGGGTGGGGCACTGAAGCTTTCTTT. Translated, it gives CASSSGGQGWGTEAFF.